Listed here is a single T cell receptor (beta chain). The antigen is unknown. The data are from a study of cytomegalovirus exposure and HLA in healthy donors. This CDR3 has 16 residues. With 0 bases clipped from V and 12 bases from J, the junction kept 13 bases outside the gene matches. Germline V gene lookup returns CDR1 KGHSH and CDR2 LQKENI. Overall study findings and caveats: Later, TCR association rates were found to vary by HLA locus, highest for DRB1 and lowest for HLA-C.

PCR was performed using 60 Vbeta and 13 Jbeta primers. Method: immunoSEQ multiplex PCR; TCRdb's copy keeps in-frame clones and lacks some. The sample's table shows about 140,000 clones. Material for sequencing was PBMCs. This sequence was found in a woman aged 18-29 years in good health and CMV-seronegative. This sequence joins TRBV18 and TRBJ2-1, with 8 bases aligning to TRBD2. The CDR3 sequence is CASSPPTSGGPMRQFF. The CDR3 nucleotides are TGTGCCAGCTCACCACCCACTAGCGGAGGGCCAATGAGGCAGTTCTTC.